Below, one T cell receptor beta chain is given with its context. The sample comes from a study of blood T cell repertoires in COVID-19. Overall study: The United States, Italy and Spain provided the acute and convalescent COVID-19 samples. PBMCs, B-cell-depleted T cells, or T cells provided the cDNA or gDNA that made up the material.

The CDR3 runs 14 residues. CDR1 SNHLY and CDR2 FYNNEI come from the germline V gene. The V and J ends lost 3 bases and 4 bases, in that order; junction bases with no gene match: 4. Original data processing: Counts of nucleated cells, estimated from reference gene primer amplification, were obtained. Clones were read by immunoSEQ multiplex PCR, and TCRdb kept only the in-frame ones, dropping some. V and J calls and clone size are given by that table; D and trimming were obtained from the DNA. Of about 32,000 clones detected, 90% appear once; the ten largest clones hold roughly 1%. This sequence joins TRBV2 and TRBJ1-1; 8 bases agree with TRBD1. Sequenced: peripheral blood. This TCR was sampled from a man between 65 and 85 years old with active or convalescent COVID-19. The CDR3 protein is CASSDQGALTEAFF. DNA of the CDR3: TGTGCCAGCAGTGATCAGGGGGCGCTCACTGAAGCTTTCTTT.